Listed below are T cell receptor beta chains from one sample, sequenced in a study of blood T cell repertoires in COVID-19. TCRdb keeps only in-frame clones here, not all; method: immunoSEQ multiplex PCR. The sample records 80,000 to 95,000 clones, about four fifths being singletons. The sample consisted of peripheral blood. These receptor sequences come from an elderly woman with active or convalescent COVID-19. CDR3s include the opening cysteine and the closing phenylalanine or tryptophan. The D gene is left open where the match is weak. Clone size is given for some rows only: seen once, a few or many times, or a class if the clone is expanded.

j_call d_call v_call clone_size cdr3_nt cdr3_aa
TRBJ2-2 TRBD1 TRBV24-1 . TGTGCCACCAGCCGGACAGGGGGCAACACCGGGGAGCTGTTTTTT CATSRTGGNTGELFF
TRBJ1-1 TRBD1 TRBV27 . TGTGCCAGCAGTATGCGACAGGGATGGAACACTGAAGCTTTCTTT CASSMRQGWNTEAFF
TRBJ2-1 . TRBV28 . TGTGCCAGCAGTTCCGAACGGGATTGGCGGAGCTCCTACAATGAGCAGTTCTTC CASSSERDWRSSYNEQFF
TRBJ1-4 . TRBV4-3 . TGCGCCAGCAGCCAAGATCACGGGGTCAGGGAAAAACTGTTTTTT CASSQDHGVREKLFF
TRBJ2-3 TRBD1 TRBV5-1 . TGCGCCAGCAGCTTAACAGGGGGAGCAGATACGCAGTATTTT CASSLTGGADTQYF
TRBJ2-4 . TRBV19 once TGTGCCAGTAAACAGGACATTATGAACATTCAGTACTTC CASKQDIMNIQYF
TRBJ1-4 . TRBV5-5 . TGTGCCAGCAGCCACAGGGTAACTAATGAAAAACTGTTTTTT CASSHRVTNEKLFF
TRBJ1-1 . TRBV10-3 few TGTGCCACCCGTGGGGGGGATGAAGCTTTCTTT CATRGGDEAFF
TRBJ1-3 . TRBV6-5 . TGTGCCAGCAGTTACTCGACGGGCTCTGGAAACACCATATATTTT CASSYSTGSGNTIYF
TRBJ1-1 . TRBV6-5 . TGTGCCAGCAGAGAGTCGCCAATGAACACTGAAGCTTTCTTT CASRESPMNTEAFF
TRBJ2-3 . TRBV9 . TGTGCCAGCAGCGGGAGTAGCGAGATTCAGTATTTT CASSGSSEIQYF
TRBJ1-4 . TRBV5-1 once TGCGCCAGCAGCTTGGAGGAGGGAAATGAAAAACTGTTTTTT CASSLEEGNEKLFF
TRBJ2-5 TRBD1 TRBV2 . TGTGCCAGCAGTGAAGCGGGACAGGGGAGGCAAGAGACCCAGTACTTC CASSEAGQGRQETQYF
TRBJ2-5 TRBD2 TRBV5-4 . TGTGCCAGCAGCTTGGTGGGTAGCGGGGGCCCTCAGACCCAGTACTTC CASSLVGSGGPQTQYF
TRBJ1-4 . TRBV5-1 . TGCGCCAGCAGCTTGGGGGGGCCGGGTAATGAAAAACTGTTTTTT CASSLGGPGNEKLFF
TRBJ2-5 TRBD2 TRBV10-3 few TGTGCCATCAGTGATTCGGGGGGGTCCCTGACGACCCAGTACTTC CAISDSGGSLTTQYF
TRBJ2-5 . TRBV5-4 . TGTGCCAGCAGCCCAGAGCGGTTAGAGACCCAGTACTTC CASSPERLETQYF
TRBJ2-3 TRBD2 TRBV7-2 . TGTGCCAGCAGCTTAGCCGGGGGGGCGGCAGATACGCAGTATTTT CASSLAGGAADTQYF
TRBJ1-3 . TRBV4-3 once TGCGCCAGCAGCCAAGTGGCAGACTCTGGAAACACCATATATTTT CASSQVADSGNTIYF
TRBJ2-7 . TRBV19 . TGTGCCAGTAGTATAGGCGAGGGCGAGCAGTACTTC CASSIGEGEQYF
TRBJ2-3 TRBD2 TRBV6-2/TRBV6-3 . TGTGCCAGCAGTTACTCGAGCGGGAGCGGGGGTACAGATACGCAGTATTTT CASSYSSGSGGTDTQYF
TRBJ2-2 TRBD2 TRBV3-1/TRBV3-2 . TGTGCCAGCAGCCAAGCAGCGGGGGCTGCGAACACCGGGGAGCTGTTTTTT CASSQAAGAANTGELFF
TRBJ1-1 . TRBV7-2 . TGTGCCAGCAGCTTATCAGGGGCAGGGTACACTGAAGCTTTCTTT CASSLSGAGYTEAFF
TRBJ2-1 . TRBV7-6 . TGTGCCAGCAGCCTTCTAGCCCGGGAGCAGTTCTTC CASSLLAREQFF
TRBJ1-5 . TRBV20-1 . TGCAGTGCTAGTTCTTCCTATCAGCCCCAGCATTTT CSASSSYQPQHF
TRBJ2-2 . TRBV6-2/TRBV6-3 . TGTGCCAGCAGACCTGGGGGGGGCCCCGGGGAGCTGTTTTTT CASRPGGGPGELFF
TRBJ1-1 . TRBV7-2 . TGTGCCAGCAGCTTAGTAGAGGCCACTGAAGCTTTCTTT CASSLVEATEAFF
TRBJ2-5 . TRBV12-5 few TGTGCTAGTGGTTCCGGGACTGTCGAGACCCAGTACTTC CASGSGTVETQYF